This section outlines one TCR beta chain sequence together with its context. Its antigen is unknown. V is clipped by 2 bases and J by 0 bases, and the sequence between their germline boundaries is 6 bases long. Sequences SGDLS (CDR1) and YYNGEE (CDR2) are obtained from the germline V gene. Taken from cysteine to phenylalanine, the CDR3 has 13 residues. Only CDR3 DNA is held: 39 bases, read in frame from base 1. These data belong to a study of cytomegalovirus exposure and HLA in healthy donors (dated by TCRdb to the late 2010s). Notes on the research overall: In an earlier analysis of fewer than 750 of the donors, 276 Gb of sequence data and about 110 million unique TCR beta sequences from roughly 200 million T cells were reported. Genome-wide SNP genotypes for about 65% of the 666 donors were used in a later genetic analysis, which treated that subset as a discovery cohort. Roughly 300 gigabases of sequencing data and tens of millions of unique TCR sequences were included in an early release covering around 600 HLA-typed donors. All discovery cohort repertoires had been generated on a single sequencing platform. The study combined high-throughput TCR immunosequencing, statistical association of individual TCRs with disease status, and machine learning to predict cytomegalovirus infection status. Alongside the repertoire data, information on donor age, sex, ethnicity and CMV serostatus was compiled. A later analysis re-examined previously published TCR beta repertoires from more than 550 donors and added high-resolution HLA genotyping to investigate patterns of TCR occurrence. Among 300 to 500 genotyped donors of the cohort, an average of about 240,000 unique TCR beta nucleotide sequences was sequenced per donor, of which about 18% were non-productive. Of the roughly 400 genotyped donors, less than 90% were placed in the genetic ancestry cluster associated with self-reported Caucasian donors. Besides the first cohort of approximately 710 subjects, a separate validation cohort made up of 90 to 150 different subjects was used. Both class I and class II loci were covered by HLA typing, at four-digit resolution. A handful of DR-DQ haplotypes were treated as single units for association and clustering because of strong linkage in the cohort. The study was designed to test whether signatures of past pathogen exposure could be identified by cataloging public T cell receptors. Rather than drawing on any new phenotypic data, the later analysis identified candidate immune exposures from TCR beta sequences and the way those sequences occurred across donors. Typing coverage differed by locus: A, B, C, DRB1 and DQB1 were typed in about 629-630 donors, DQA1 in about 500, DPA1 in 606, and DPB1 in 472. Using immunosequencing, the study profiled T cell repertoires from 666 subjects and related those repertoires to cytomegalovirus serostatus. An earlier analysis of roughly 600 of the donors used high-throughput TCR beta sequencing to judge whether each TCR beta V gene segment behaved as functional or pseudogenic. Study-level results and caveats: Broadly in line with IMGT annotations, most TCR beta V segments showed up in productive rearrangements about 87% or about 30% of the time in an earlier analysis of 450 to 750 of the donors. In this cohort, only TCR beta chains were sequenced, and detectable features were limited by the absence of alpha or paired-chain data. Most CMV-associated TCR beta chains appeared to be HLA-restricted in a later analysis, and the HLA associations seemed to be driven largely by CMV exposure. It was suggested by the authors that the approach could potentially be generalized to other disease states and immunological phenotypes. The presence/absence analyses assumed that sequencing depth was roughly uniform across donors, and that assumption may not be true. The study listed 164 TCR beta chains as associated with cytomegalovirus. An association between a missense DCLRE1C variant and V-gene and J-gene trimming of TCR beta chains was found in a later genetic analysis and replicated in an independent cohort. In vitro tests confirmed that a few of the cytomegalovirus-associated TCR beta chains recognize cytomegalovirus antigens. When HLA alleles, especially DR and DQ, strongly co-occurred, TCR associations were difficult to assign to individual alleles. Some 16 rarely observed V segments, including chromosome 9 orphons, were excluded from the earlier analysis of some 590 of the donors because counts were too low. While some public TCRs were present in many individuals, most TCR sequences turned up only very rarely across donors. In a later analysis, several top co-occurrence clusters were reported to appear linked to parvovirus B19, influenza, CMV and Epstein-Barr virus. A cluster of highly shared sequence variants was judged likely to represent a technical artifact of the sequencing pipeline. A further reported finding was that TCR beta sequences accurately predicted the HLA-A and HLA-B alleles for most subjects in the first cohort. A later genetic analysis reported fewer N-insertions in productive TCRs among donors in an Asian-associated ancestry cluster than the roughly 700-donor mean. Linkage disequilibrium might explain the correlated functional status among segregating V segments, but an unknown experimental factor could not be excluded. A later analysis found that HLA-associated TCR beta chains were more clonally expanded and had lower generation probabilities than equally common non-associated chains. At a false discovery rate of 0.05, a later analysis linked around 17,000 TCR beta sequences to specific HLA alleles. For the cohort, immune exposure information was limited to CMV serostatus. In both the original and validation cohorts, the classifier was reported to diagnose cytomegalovirus status with high specificity and sensitivity. Because some donors lacked HLA typing at each locus, the association tests relied only on the typed subset. Some IMGT-functional V segments, including TRBV6-2 and TRBV6-3, could not be distinguished by the 87-base-pair reads and were therefore excluded. According to a later analysis, TCR association rates differed among HLA loci, with DRB1 alleles showing the most associated TCRs and HLA-C alleles showing the fewest.

Preparation of the library involved the immunoSEQ multiplex PCR assay. A mixture of 60 forward primers for TCR Vbeta segments and 13 reverse primers for TCR Jbeta segments was used in the multiplex PCR. The CDR3 region of rearranged TCR beta genes was amplified from genomic DNA by a multiplex PCR assay. Amplified TCR beta libraries were sequenced as 87-base-pair reads on the Illumina HiSeq System. Turning to the authors' computational methods: Across the 700 or so repertoires, a later analysis counted approximately 75 million unique TCR beta chains, around 11 million of which were shared by at least two donors. A nearest-neighbor algorithm error-corrected the raw reads and collapsed the reads into unique sequences, merging closely related sequences to remove PCR and sequencing errors. Alignment of CDR3 sequences to IMGT reference sequences was used to assign V, D and J gene segments. For a sequence to be retained, a match of at least six nucleotides was required to both a V gene segment and a J gene segment. Rearrangements were classified as productive when the CDR3 lacked stop codons and remained in frame with V and J, and all other rearrangements were classified as non-productive. CDR3 was defined by IMGT convention, running from the second conserved V-encoded cysteine to the conserved J-encoded phenylalanine. The earlier analysis of about 500 of the donors excluded sequences that lacked an unambiguous match to a single V gene segment. In an earlier analysis of a few hundred of the donors, V segments were called functional above 56.7% productive rearrangements and were called segregating when the between-donor standard deviation exceeded 5%. A statistical classification framework was built to diagnose cytomegalovirus status from the catalog of TCR beta chain sequences. A later analysis assigned V and J genes by comparing TCR nucleotide sequences with IMGT/GENE-DB human TR gene sequences. In a later analysis, CDR3 sequences and most-parsimonious VDJ recombination scenarios were assigned using the TCRdist pipeline. In a later analysis, each TCR beta chain was defined by its CDR3 amino acid sequence together with its V-gene family, and reads lacking a unique V-gene family were excluded. To address suspected cross-contamination and a sequencing artifact, a later analysis removed approximately 600 highly shared, low-generation-probability nucleotide sequences. A later analysis calculated a clonal expansion index for each public chain from normalized within-repertoire ranks of inferred template counts. In a later analysis, generation probabilities were computed with a VDJ recombination model fitted to out-of-frame rearrangements, and the resulting probabilities were checked against IGoR. Hypergeometric tests were used in a later analysis to score TCR-TCR, TCR-HLA and TCR-CMV co-occurrence, with a repertoire-size bias correction applied to the TCR pairs. To estimate false discovery rates, a later analysis permuted the HLA or CMV assignments 20 times. In a later analysis, co-occurring TCRs were grouped with DBSCAN, and TCRdist sequence similarity was added when clustering was performed within HLA-allele-positive subsets. For co-occurrence clustering, repertoires with fewer than 30,000 or more than 120,000 public chains were excluded, along with roughly 5 repertoires with anomalous nucleotide sharing. TCRdb carries this immuneACCESS record with in-frame sequences only. Its versions omit some clonotypes, under half of them owing to an unresolved V gene in the studies checked, with the rest unexplained. D and trimming were read from the DNA, whereas the V and J calls and clone size are those reported in that table. The sample's records list 150,000 to 200,000 clones. The top ten constitute under 6.5% of the sample.

The cohort was made up of about 610 healthy bone marrow donors. At the time of sampling, all cohort members were nominally healthy, though unrecorded immune exposures were likely present. The donor was CMV seronegative and was included in the group of approximately 350 seronegative cohort members. A peripheral blood sample was provided by each donor, and peripheral blood mononuclear cells were used for TCR beta sequencing. The Qiagen DNeasy Blood Extraction Kit was used to extract genomic DNA from the blood cell samples. The V and J segments used are TRBV9 and TRBJ2-7; a tentative D call is TRBD1 (5 bases match). This clonotype originated in a man aged 25-45 years in good health and CMV-seronegative. Sequenced sample: PBMCs. The CDR3 protein sequence reads: CASSVDISYEQYF. In nucleotides, the sequence is TGTGCCAGCAGCGTGGACATCTCCTACGAGCAGTACTTC. Reference TRBV9 and TRBJ2-7 genes cover what lies past the CDR3, so the full variable domain is DSGVTQTPKHLITATGQRVTLRCSPRSGDLSVYWYQQSLDQGLQFLIQYYNGEERAKGNILERFSAQQFPDLHSELNLSSLELGDSALYFCASSVDISYEQYFGPGTRLTVT.